The 22 T cell receptor beta chains in this list originate from one sample, sequenced in a study of T cells in women clearing cervical HPV infection. Repertoires were generated with immunoSEQ multiplex PCR, while TCRdb's copy carries only in-frame clones and drops some. The table lists 15,000 to 20,000 clones. Sample: blood buffy coat. The receptors originated from a woman between 18 and 70 years old with a cervical HPV16 infection that either progressed to CIN3+ or cleared (not recorded which).

In the case of this clone: The CDR3 end lies 3 residues beyond the end of the read and is filled in from the germline J gene. V usage is TRBV18 and J usage is TRBJ2-5; 10 bases map to TRBD1. The CDR3 has 19 residues. Germline loops: CDR1 KGHSH, CDR2 LQKENI. The junction had 15 bases not matched to a gene; V was cut back by 2 bases and J by 3 bases. CDR3 protein: CASSPIQQRTGGREETQYF. Partial CDR3 DNA: TGTGCCAGCTCACCAATACAACAACGGACAGGGGGACGAGAAGAGACC.

About this clone: Sequencing ends 3 residues short of the CDR3 end; the germline J gene provides the rest. V usage is TRBV5-4 and J usage is TRBJ2-3; TRBD2 agrees at 10 bases. With 2 bases clipped from V and 5 bases from J, the junction kept 5 bases outside the gene matches. Germline loops: CDR1 SGHNT, CDR2 YYREEE (reference sequence). The CDR3 is 15 residues long. CDR3 residues: CASSFSGGRRDTQYF. CDR3 bases read: TGTGCCAGCAGCTTTAGCGGGGGGCGCAGAGATACG. Full variable domain (rest looked up from reference TRBV5-4 and TRBJ2-3): ETGVTQSPTHLIKTRGQQVTLRCSSQSGHNTVSWYQQALGQGPQFIFQYYREEENGRGNFPPRFSGLQFPNYSSELNVNALELDDSALYLCASSFSGGRRDTQYFGPGTRLTVL.

As for this clone: The CDR3 end falls 3 residues outside the read, so it is completed with the germline J gene. This sequence joins TRBV19 and TRBJ1-5, with 7 bases matching TRBD1. This CDR3 spans 15 amino acids. Losses at the gene ends were 1 base for V and 7 bases for J; bases not matched to a gene: 7. Germline values: CDR1 LNHDA, CDR2 SQIVND (reference sequence). The DNA read from the CDR3 is TGTGCCAGTAGTATAGCAGGAGGGGGCCACCAGCCC. This codes for CASSIAGGGHQP. The whole CDR3 sequence reads CASSIAGGGHQPQHF.

As concerns this clone: The CDR3 end falls 3 residues outside the read, so it is completed with the germline J gene. The rearrangement joins TRBV5-6 to TRBJ2-2; tentative D call: TRBD2 (7 bases). The CDR3 is made up of 14 amino acids. From germline, CDR1 is SGHDT and CDR2 YYEEEE. CDR3 region: CASSLRGGGSPLFF. The covered CDR3 bases are TGTGCCAGCAGCTTGAGAGGGGGGGGTTCACCG.

The CDR3 loop is CSAEGLAGVKLETAFF. Incomplete CDR3 DNA: TGCAGTGCAGAGGGACTAGCGGGAGTTAAGCTAGAGACA. The genes are TRBV20-1 and TRBJ1-1, with a weak D call TRBD1 (5 bases). The read ends 3 residues shy of where the CDR3 ends; the end is completed using the germline J gene. This CDR3 spans 16 amino acids. Per the germline V gene, CDR1 is DFQATT and CDR2 is SNEGSKA (reference sequence).

About this clone itself: Read sequence stops 3 residues before the CDR3 end, and the germline J gene provides the missing end. The chain carries TRBV2 and TRBJ2-3; 11 positions agree with TRBD2. The germline V gene encodes CDR1 SNHLY and CDR2 FYNNEI. The CDR3 covers 14 residues. The CDR3 loop reads CASSGTSGGVAQYF. Partial CDR3 DNA: TGTGCCAGCAGCGGCACTAGCGGGGGTGTAGCG.

Note on this clone: The CDR3 is cut off 3 residues early in the read; its end comes from the germline J gene. This chain connects TRBV28 to TRBJ2-2, with 8 bases lining up with TRBD2. Germline-derived CDR1 and CDR2 are MDHEN and SYDVKM. With V trimmed by 6 bases and J by 5 bases, 5 bases remained unmatched. The CDR3 extends over 14 amino acids. The CDR3 here is CASRGTRGTGELFF. The part of the CDR3 DNA that was read is TGTGCCAGCAGAGGGACTAGAGGTACCGGGGAG.

As for this clone: The CDR3 extends 3 residues past the end of the read, so its final part is completed from the germline J gene. The gene calls are TRBV5-1 and TRBJ2-1; 13 nucleotides align to TRBD2. V shed 0 bases and J 9 bases; nucleotides not matched to a gene: 6. The germline V gene encodes CDR1 SGHRS and CDR2 YFSETQ. CDR3 size: 16 residues. CDR3 DNA (partial): TGCGCCAGCAGCTTGGGGACTAGCGGGGGTTCTGGTGAG. Translation: CASSLGTSGGSGE. The full CDR3 protein reads CASSLGTSGGSGEQFF. Supplemented by reference TRBV5-1 and TRBJ2-1, the full variable domain reads KAGVTQTPRYLIKTRGQQVTLSCSPISGHRSVSWYQQTPGQGLQFLFEYFSETQRNKGNFPGRFSGRQFSNSRSEMNVSTLELGDSALYLCASSLGTSGGSGEQFFGPGTRLTVL.

As to this clone: The junction departs from the called germline gene at one end, perhaps through a read error. Sequencing ends 3 residues short of the CDR3 end; the germline J gene provides the rest. The chain combines TRBV18 with TRBJ1-3; TRBD1 is a possible D gene (5 bases). CDR3 size: 16 residues. Germline loops: CDR1 KGHSH, CDR2 LQKENI. CDR3 in amino acids: CASSPKSSETGNTIYF. The covered CDR3 bases are TGTGCCAGCTCACCAAAGAGTTCGGAAACAGGAAACACG.

Turning to this clone: The CDR3 goes on 3 residues after the read ends, and that part is filled in from the germline J gene. V gene TRBV30 combines with J gene TRBJ2-3; D might be TRBD2 (6 bases). Germline V gives CDR1 GTSNPN, CDR2 SVGIG (reference sequence). This CDR3 spans 15 amino acids. Deletions cut 0 bases from V and 4 bases from J, with 14 bases between. CDR3 sequence: CAWSVGVGSPDTQYF. The sequenced CDR3 bases are TGTGCCTGGAGTGTAGGGGTCGGGAGCCCAGATACG.

Remarks on this clone: The read terminates 3 residues ahead of where the CDR3 ends, so the germline J gene completes it. The V gene is TRBV5-4, the J gene TRBJ2-1; 8 nucleotides agree with TRBD2. With 6 bases clipped from V and 6 bases from J, the junction kept 11 bases outside the gene matches. CDR1 is SGHNT and CDR2 is YYREEE in the germline V gene (reference sequence). The CDR3 totals 15 residues. CDR3 sequence reads: CASTGGGGLGNEQFF. CDR3 bases read: TGTGCCAGCACCGGTGGCGGGGGGCTGGGCAATGAG.

With regard to this clone: The read terminates 3 residues ahead of where the CDR3 ends, so the germline J gene completes it. The chain has TRBV18 and TRBJ2-3, with a possible D match to TRBD1 (5 bases). CDR3 length equals 14 residues. From germline, CDR1 is KGHSH and CDR2 LQKENI. CDR3: CASSPARVRETQYF. CDR3 bases read: TGTGCCAGCTCACCAGCCAGGGTGAGAGAGACG. The full variable domain, completed using reference TRBV18 and TRBJ2-3, is NAGVMQNPRHLVRRRGQEARLRCSPMKGHSHVYWYRQLPEEGLKFMVYLQKENIIDESGMPKERFSAEFPKEGPSILRIQQVVRGDSAAYFCASSPARVRETQYFGPGTRLTVL.

Notes on this clone: The read terminates 3 residues before the CDR3 end, so the remaining end is supplied by the germline J gene. The chain recombines TRBV27 with TRBJ2-7; 10 bases fit TRBD2. V shed 0 bases, J shed 3 bases, and the junction held 5 bases outside the gene matches. In germline, CDR1 is MNHEY, CDR2 SMNVEV (reference sequence). The CDR3 runs to 16 residues. CDR3 protein: CASSLSPGTSDYEQYF. Incomplete CDR3 DNA: TGTGCCAGCAGTTTATCACCCGGGACTAGCGACTACGAG.

A word on this clone: Coverage ceases 3 residues before the CDR3 finishes, and the germline J gene fills in the end. The rearrangement joins TRBV7-9 to TRBJ2-2, with unresolved D. Germline assignment: CDR1 SEHNR and CDR2 FQNEAQ (reference sequence). The CDR3 length is 15 residues. Partial CDR3 DNA: TGTGCCAGCAGCTTACTAGGAGCAACTAATGAAAAG. Residues: CASSLLGATNEK. The complete CDR3 reads CASSLLGATNEKLFF.

A note on this clone: The read terminates 3 residues before the CDR3 end, so the remaining end is supplied by the germline J gene. The chain recombines TRBV19 with TRBJ2-4, with 8 bases lining up with TRBD2. There are 15 residues in the CDR3. CDR1 is LNHDA and CDR2 is SQIVND in the germline V gene (reference sequence). The sequenced part of the CDR3 DNA is TGTGCCAGTAGTATGGCGGGGGGTTCAAGCTATGGT. It encodes CASSMAGGSSYG. The whole CDR3 reads CASSMAGGSSYGQYF. The full variable domain, completed using reference TRBV19 and TRBJ2-4, is DGGITQSPKYLFRKEGQNVTLSCEQNLNHDAMYWYRQDPGQGLRLIYYSQIVNDFQKGDIAEGYSVSREKKESFPLTVTSAQKNPTAFYLCASSMAGGSSYGQYFGAGTRLSVL.

Concerning this clone itself: Sequencing ends 3 residues short of the CDR3 end; the germline J gene provides the rest. V is TRBV7-2 and J is TRBJ1-5; D is uncertain. Germline V lookup: CDR1 SGHTA, CDR2 FQGNSA. Trimming shortened V by 1 base and J by 6 bases, and 7 bases separated the two germline ends. This CDR3 is built from 13 residues. CDR3 protein: CASSLDYSQPQHF. The sequenced part of the CDR3 DNA is TGTGCCAGCAGCTTAGATTATAGTCAGCCC.

Regarding this clone: The read ends 3 residues shy of where the CDR3 ends; the end is completed using the germline J gene. V is TRBV2 and J is TRBJ2-7; D may be TRBD2 (5 bases). The CDR3 consists of 14 residues. V lost 5 bases, J lost 0 bases, and 11 bases lay in between. Germline V gene data show CDR1 as SNHLY and CDR2 as FYNNEI. The chain's CDR3 is CASSPSGRSYEQYF. The part of the CDR3 DNA that was read is TGTGCCAGCAGTCCAAGCGGCCGCTCCTACGAG.

For this clone: Coverage ceases 3 residues before the CDR3 finishes, and the germline J gene fills in the end. This chain uses TRBV7-2 with TRBJ1-1; 8 bases are a match to TRBD1. V lost 1 base to trimming and J lost 5 bases; unmatched junction nucleotides: 0. The CDR3 spans 13 residues. Looked up from germline, CDR1 is SGHTA and CDR2 is FQGNSA. The CDR3 DNA, read in part, is TGTGCCAGCAGCTTAGGGACAGGGACTGAA. Protein product: CASSLGTGTE. The whole CDR3 protein is CASSLGTGTEAFF.

With regard to this clone: Read data end 3 residues before the CDR3 end; the end is taken from the germline J gene. V gene TRBV2 combines with J gene TRBJ2-2; tentative D call: TRBD1 (6 bases). Germline-derived CDR1 and CDR2 are SNHLY and FYNNEI. The CDR3 loop spans 14 amino acids. The sequenced part of the CDR3 DNA is TGTGCCAGCAGAACGACAGGACATAATGAAAAG. This translates into CASRTTGHNEK. The complete CDR3 protein is CASRTTGHNEKLFF. Full variable domain (remainder filled in from reference TRBV2 and TRBJ2-2): EPEVTQTPSHQVTQMGQEVILRCVPISNHLYFYWYRQILGQKVEFLVSFYNNEISEKSEIFDDQFSVERPDGSNFTLKIRSTKLEDSAMYFCASRTTGHNEKLFFGEGSRLTVL.

Note on this clone: With the read ending 3 residues before the CDR3 end, the germline J gene is used to fill in that end. This rearrangement joins TRBV5-4 to TRBJ2-2; D call uncertain. The length of the CDR3 is 15 residues. V shed 0 bases and J shed 8 bases, with 14 bases lying between them. CDR1 and CDR2 from the germline V gene are SGHNT and YYREEE (reference sequence). CDR3 DNA (partial): TGTGCCAGCAGCTTGGGAGGCCTTCGTTTGGGGGAG. This gives the protein CASSLGGLRLGE. The full CDR3 reads CASSLGGLRLGELFF.

Concerning this clone: Read data end 3 residues before the CDR3 end; the end is taken from the germline J gene. The chain links TRBV7-8 to TRBJ2-7; no clear D gene. The CDR3 totals 14 residues. V was trimmed by 4 bases and J by 5 bases, leaving 15 bases between them. The germline V gene has CDR1 SGHVS and CDR2 FQNEAQ. The CDR3 reads CASSSRVLGHEQYF. CDR3 bases read: TGTGCCAGCAGCTCCCGGGTCTTAGGCCACGAG. Full variable domain (missing parts from reference TRBV7-8 and TRBJ2-7): GAGVSQSPRYKVAKRGQDVALRCDPISGHVSLFWYQQALGQGPEFLTYFQNEAQLDKSGLPSDRFFAERPEGSVSTLKIQRTQQEDSAVYLCASSSRVLGHEQYFGPGTRLTVT.

In regard to this clone: The missing CDR3 end, 3 residues past where the read stops, is filled in from the germline J gene. The chain has TRBV6-1 and TRBJ2-3, with a weak D call TRBD2 (5 bases). The CDR3 runs to 12 residues. Germline V gene lookup returns CDR1 MNHNS and CDR2 SASEGT. V shed 1 base and J shed 6 bases, with 5 bases lying between them. CDR3 sequence reads: CASSEGGDTQYF. The part of the CDR3 DNA that was read is TGTGCCAGCAGTGAAGGAGGGGATACG.